The 21 T cell receptor beta chains given below trace back to one sample, sequenced in a study of blood T cell repertoires in COVID-19. Only in-frame clones appear in the TCRdb table, and some are missing; sequencing was by immunoSEQ multiplex PCR. The profile shows approximately 300,000 clones, 70% to 90% of them singletons. The specimen was PBMCs or T cells enriched from blood (not recorded which). Every receptor here comes from a woman under 30 who had recovered from COVID-19.

The table lists this clone with a count of one. The genes are TRBV9 and TRBJ1-2, with 10 bases matching TRBD1. This CDR3 has 13 residues. V was clipped by 3 bases and J by 10 bases; unmatched bases: 6. The germline CDR1 and CDR2 sequences are SGDLS and YYNGEE. CDR3 coding DNA: TGTGCCAGCAGCGGCGGGGACAGGGGTTCCTACACCTTC. This translates into CASSGGDRGSYTF.

This chain joins TRBV2 and TRBJ1-5; D remains unclear. Trimming took off 1 base at V and 9 bases at J, with 19 bases between the two ends. This CDR3 spans 16 amino acids. Germline V lookup: CDR1 SNHLY, CDR2 FYNNEI. CDR3 residues: CASSEVDGREGRPQHF. The DNA of the CDR3 is TGTGCCAGCAGTGAAGTTGATGGGAGGGAGGGCAGGCCCCAGCATTTT.

The rearrangement uses TRBV6-5 and TRBJ2-2, with TRBD1 matching 11 bases. Germline V gene lookup returns CDR1 MNHEY and CDR2 SVGAGI. J was trimmed by 7 bases and V by 4 bases; bases with no gene match: 8. This CDR3 contains 16 residues. The CDR3 protein is CASSSGQGAGGGELFF. DNA of the CDR3: TGTGCCAGCAGTTCCGGACAGGGGGCAGGTGGCGGGGAGCTGTTTTTT.

The V gene is TRBV2, the J gene TRBJ1-2, with 8 positions matching TRBD1. Looked up from germline, CDR1 is SNHLY and CDR2 is FYNNEI. This CDR3 has 15 residues. Trimming removed 7 bases from V and 5 bases from J; junction bases left unmatched: 12. The CDR3: CASTGTGQGVYGYTF. CDR3 coding DNA: TGTGCCAGCACCGGGACCGGACAGGGAGTATATGGCTACACCTTC. The full variable domain, its missing parts supplied by reference TRBV2 and TRBJ1-2, is EPEVTQTPSHQVTQMGQEVILRCVPISNHLYFYWYRQILGQKVEFLVSFYNNEISEKSEIFDDQFSVERPDGSNFTLKIRSTKLEDSAMYFCASTGTGQGVYGYTFGSGTRLTVV.

The chain couples TRBV28 to TRBJ1-5, with D perhaps TRBD1 (6 bases). The CDR3 runs 13 residues. V was trimmed by 7 bases and J by 3 bases, leaving 10 bases between them. CDR1 and CDR2 (germline): MDHEN, SYDVKM. The CDR3 region is CASIRDNNQPQHF. CDR3 in DNA: TGTGCCAGCATTCGGGACAACAATCAGCCCCAGCATTTT. Based on the CDR3 plus reference TRBV28 and TRBJ1-5, the full variable domain is DVKVTQSSRYLVKRTGEKVFLECVQDMDHENMFWYRQDPGLGLRLIYFSYDVKMKEKGDIPEGYSVSREKKERFSLILESASTNQTSMYLCASIRDNNQPQHFGDGTRLSIL.

This chain uses TRBV4-1 with TRBJ2-3; tentative D call: TRBD2 (5 bases). Per the germline V gene, CDR1 is MGHRA and CDR2 is YSYEKL. V was shortened by 6 bases and J by 6 bases, with 19 bases between the two germline ends. The CDR3 sequence is 15 residues long. The DNA of the CDR3 is TGCGCCAGCAGTGAGAGAGGGCTAGGTACTGATACGCAGTATTTT. It codes for CASSERGLGTDTQYF.

The J gene is TRBJ2-7, the V gene TRBV9; 8 nucleotides align to TRBD2. J lost 2 bases, V lost 3 bases, and 4 bases had no gene match. Germline V lookup: CDR1 SGDLS, CDR2 YYNGEE. CDR3 length: 14 residues. The CDR3 nucleotides are TGTGCCAGCAGCGCCGGGGGGGCGGCCTACGAGCAGTACTTC. Translated: CASSAGGAAYEQYF.

Here the CDR3 reads CASTYSGPSYNEQFF. DNA for the CDR3: TGTGCCAGCACCTATAGCGGCCCTTCCTACAATGAGCAGTTCTTC. This chain connects TRBV27 to TRBJ2-1; a possible D gene is TRBD2 (6 bases). This CDR3 contains 15 residues. The germline V and J ends were trimmed by 7 bases and 1 base, with 14 bases remaining between them. Germline V gene sequence: CDR1 MNHEY, CDR2 SMNVEV (reference sequence).

This clone was recorded a few times. The V and J genes are TRBV5-1 and TRBJ2-7, with 10 bases that match TRBD1. This CDR3 comprises 17 residues. CDR1 is SGHRS and CDR2 is YFSETQ in the germline V gene. The J segment lost 4 bases and the V segment lost 1 base, leaving 11 bases of the junction unmatched. CDR3 protein: CASSLKGRGQGRYEQYF. DNA of the CDR3: TGCGCCAGCAGCTTGAAAGGTCGGGGACAGGGGAGGTACGAGCAGTACTTC.

This clone was seen a few times. The chain uses TRBV2 and TRBJ1-4; no clear D. V shed 0 bases and J shed 0 bases, with 8 bases lying between them. Germline lookup yields CDR1 SNHLY and CDR2 FYNNEI. The length of the CDR3 is 16 residues. The CDR3 bases are TGTGCCAGCAGTGAAGCGCTCACATCAACTAATGAAAAACTGTTTTTT. Protein sequence: CASSEALTSTNEKLFF.

The chain carries TRBV7-9 and TRBJ1-1; 7 nucleotides agree with TRBD1. The V gene's germline CDR1 is SEHNR and CDR2 FQNEAQ (reference sequence). The CDR3 has 15 residues. V lost 0 bases and J lost 6; bases outside the gene matches: 7. CDR3 in amino acids: CASSLAGQVAAEAFF. CDR3 coding DNA: TGTGCCAGCAGCTTAGCCGGACAGGTCGCCGCTGAAGCTTTCTTT.

V is TRBV6-6 and J is TRBJ1-2; D not certain. Trimming took 0 bases from V and 4 from J, leaving 15 bases between them. Germline V CDR1 and CDR2: MNHNY, SVGAGI (reference sequence). This CDR3 contains 16 residues. As DNA, the CDR3 is TGTGCCAGCAGTTACTCGTCTGTAGACCAGGCCTATGGCTACACCTTC. Its translation: CASSYSSVDQAYGYTF.

The V gene is TRBV21-1, the J gene TRBJ2-5; the table's D call, TRBD2, has no DNA check behind it. TRBV21-1 is marked as a pseudogene. The CDR3 spans 14 residues. In DNA, the CDR3 is TGTGCCAGCAGAACCAACGGAGCCTGGGAGACCCAGTACTTC. It specifies CASRTNGAWETQYF.

The chain is built from TRBV5-1 and TRBJ2-3; TRBD2 matches 10 bases. This CDR3 has 16 amino acids. Germline values: CDR1 SGHRS, CDR2 YFSETQ. The V and J ends lost 3 bases and 4 bases, in that order; junction bases with no gene match: 8. The CDR3 sequence: CASSSLDSGGPDTQYF. In DNA form, the CDR3 reads TGCGCCAGCAGCTCACTTGATAGCGGGGGGCCAGATACGCAGTATTTT.

The rearrangement joins TRBV2 to TRBJ1-2, with D possibly being TRBD1 (5 bases). Germline CDR1 and CDR2: SNHLY and FYNNEI. The CDR3 sequence is 14 residues long. The V gene lost 8 bases and the J gene lost 6 bases, with 19 bases spanning the gap. The CDR3 protein is CASRQEGGVDGYTF. In DNA form, the CDR3 reads TGTGCCAGCCGCCAGGAGGGAGGGGTTGATGGCTACACCTTC.

V is TRBV29-1 and J is TRBJ1-2; 8 bases are a match to TRBD1. The J segment lost 4 bases and the V segment lost 2 bases, leaving 6 bases of the junction unmatched. Germline V lookup: CDR1 SQVTM, CDR2 ANQGSEA. This CDR3 is built from 14 residues. The CDR3 region has the DNA TGCAGCGTTGAAAGGCAGGGGGCCTCCTATGGCTACACCTTC. Amino acids: CSVERQGASYGYTF.

This clone showed up just once. The chain combines TRBV24-1 with TRBJ2-1, with TRBD1 matching 10 bases. J gave up 4 bases and V 2 bases, and 4 bases lay outside the gene matches. Germline V lookup: CDR1 KGHDR, CDR2 SFDVKD. The CDR3 is made up of 16 amino acids. Written as DNA, the CDR3 is TGTGCCACCAGTGATTCGGGACAGGGGCCGTACAATGAGCAGTTCTTC. This codes for CATSDSGQGPYNEQFF.

This clone showed up many times. The rearrangement joins TRBV12-3 or TRBV12-4 to TRBJ2-3; D possibly corresponds to TRBD2 (6 bases). This CDR3 has 13 amino acids. The V end lost 5 bases, the J end lost 6 bases, and 12 bases lay between the germline ends. CDR3 loop: CASSTGRGDTQYF. DNA of the CDR3: TGTGCCAGCAGTACAGGTCGGGGGGATACGCAGTATTTT.

The V call is TRBV6-2 or TRBV6-3, the J call TRBJ1-6; the D gene is possibly TRBD1 (6 bases). V dropped 0 bases and J dropped 10 bases, with 19 bases sitting between them. This CDR3 spans 17 amino acids. Germline CDR1 is MNHEY and CDR2 is SVGEGT. CDR3 region: CASSYSTAGEGDSPLHF. Here the CDR3 DNA reads TGTGCCAGCAGTTACTCGACGGCAGGGGAAGGAGACTCACCCCTCCACTTT.

This chain joins TRBV12-5 and TRBJ2-3, with TRBD2 matching 15 bases. Germline lookup yields CDR1 LGHNT and CDR2 FRNRAP. V shed 1 base, J shed 5 bases, and the junction held 13 bases outside the gene matches. This CDR3 has 20 residues. The CDR3 DNA is TGTGCTAGTGGTTTGGAGGGACTAGCGGGAGGCCACGGGGGGTTAGATACGCAGTATTTT. Translated, it gives CASGLEGLAGGHGGLDTQYF.

The CDR3 DNA is TGTGCCAGCAGCCTTCTTAGGGGACAGGGAATCAATTCACCCCTCCACTTT. Translated, it gives CASSLLRGQGINSPLHF. The chain combines TRBV7-6 with TRBJ1-6; 9 bases are a match to TRBD1. The CDR3 contains 17 residues. Per germline, CDR1 SGHVS and CDR2 FNYEAQ. V lost 5 bases to trimming and J lost 7 bases; unmatched junction nucleotides: 12.